This T cell receptor (beta chain) was found in a study of early T cells in non-severe SARS-CoV-2 infection. Overall study context: Chains were not paired, and sequencing was done on bulk RNA from unsorted whole blood.

Unique molecular identifiers were attached to individual cDNA molecules. TCRdb re-analysed the 5' RACE reads in MiXCR, keeping a single row per CDR3 protein. Found here are about 63,000 distinct CDR3 sequences, approximately 12% of them singletons; the top ten hold around 4.7%. Worth noting for this clonotype: The antigen is unknown.

The V gene lost 3 bases and the J gene lost 1 base, with 7 bases spanning the gap. The CDR3 spans 15 residues. Germline CDR1 reads MNHNS; CDR2 reads SASEGT. Findings and limits, study-wide: The VDJdb matching leaned toward anti-spike CD8 responses and overlooked private and CD4 specificities.

Specimen: whole blood. This clonotype was obtained from an adult who was a healthcare worker with PCR-confirmed SARS-CoV-2 infection or an uninfected control (not recorded which). V usage is TRBV6-1 and J usage is TRBJ2-6; unclear D gene. CDR3 residues: CASSDDLSGANVLTF. CDR3 nucleotides: TGTGCCAGCAGTGACGACTTATCTGGGGCCAACGTCCTGACTTTC.